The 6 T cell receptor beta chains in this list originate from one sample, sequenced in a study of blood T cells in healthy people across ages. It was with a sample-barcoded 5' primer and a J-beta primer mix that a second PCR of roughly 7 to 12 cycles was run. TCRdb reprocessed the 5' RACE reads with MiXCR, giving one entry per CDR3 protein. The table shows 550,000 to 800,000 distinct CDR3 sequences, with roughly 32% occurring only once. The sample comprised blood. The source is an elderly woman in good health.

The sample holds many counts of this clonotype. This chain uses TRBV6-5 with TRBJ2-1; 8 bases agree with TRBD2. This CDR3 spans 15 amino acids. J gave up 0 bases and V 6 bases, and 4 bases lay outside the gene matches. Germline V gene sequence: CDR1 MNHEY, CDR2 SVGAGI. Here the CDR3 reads CASSRGGRSYNEQFF. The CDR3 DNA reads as TGTGCCAGCAGCCGGGGGGGCCGCTCCTACAATGAGCAGTTCTTC.

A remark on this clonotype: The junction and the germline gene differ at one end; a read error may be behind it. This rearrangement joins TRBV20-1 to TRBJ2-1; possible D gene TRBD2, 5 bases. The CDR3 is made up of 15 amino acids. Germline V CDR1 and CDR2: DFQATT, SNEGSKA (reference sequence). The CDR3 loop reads CSAREMGRGANEQFF. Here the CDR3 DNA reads TGCAGCGCTAGAGAGATGGGCCGGGGAGCCAATGAGCAGTTCTTC.

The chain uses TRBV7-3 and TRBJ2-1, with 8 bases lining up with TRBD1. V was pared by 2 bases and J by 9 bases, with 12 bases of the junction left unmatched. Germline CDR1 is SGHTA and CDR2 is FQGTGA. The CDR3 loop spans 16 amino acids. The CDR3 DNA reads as TGTGCCAGCAGCTTAGGGGGGACAGGAGTTTCGACTGAGCAGTTCTTC. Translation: CASSLGGTGVSTEQFF.

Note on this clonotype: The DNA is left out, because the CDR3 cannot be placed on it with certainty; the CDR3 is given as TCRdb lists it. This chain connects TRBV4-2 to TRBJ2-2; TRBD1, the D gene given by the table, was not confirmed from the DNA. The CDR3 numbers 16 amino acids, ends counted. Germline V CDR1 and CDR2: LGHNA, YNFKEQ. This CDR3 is CASSFGQGSNTGELFF.

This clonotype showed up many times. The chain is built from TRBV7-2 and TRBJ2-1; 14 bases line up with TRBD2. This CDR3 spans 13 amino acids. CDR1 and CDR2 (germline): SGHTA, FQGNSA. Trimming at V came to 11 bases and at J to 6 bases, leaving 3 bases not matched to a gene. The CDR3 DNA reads TGTGCCGGGACTAGCGGGGGAGGCAATGAGCAGTTCTTC. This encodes CAGTSGGGNEQFF. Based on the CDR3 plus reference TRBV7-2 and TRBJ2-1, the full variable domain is GAGVSQSPSNKVTEKGKDVELRCDPISGHTALYWYRQSLGQGLEFLIYFQGNSAPDKSGLPSDRFSAERTGGSVSTLTIQRTQQEDSAVYLCAGTSGGGNEQFFGPGTRLTVL.

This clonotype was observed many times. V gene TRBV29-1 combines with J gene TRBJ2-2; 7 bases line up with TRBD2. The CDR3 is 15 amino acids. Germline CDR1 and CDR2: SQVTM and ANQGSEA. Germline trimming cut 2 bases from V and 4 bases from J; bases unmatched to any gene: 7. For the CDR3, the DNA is TGCAGCGTTGAATTAGGCGGGGGAGGCACCGGGGAGCTGTTTTTT. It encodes CSVELGGGGTGELFF.